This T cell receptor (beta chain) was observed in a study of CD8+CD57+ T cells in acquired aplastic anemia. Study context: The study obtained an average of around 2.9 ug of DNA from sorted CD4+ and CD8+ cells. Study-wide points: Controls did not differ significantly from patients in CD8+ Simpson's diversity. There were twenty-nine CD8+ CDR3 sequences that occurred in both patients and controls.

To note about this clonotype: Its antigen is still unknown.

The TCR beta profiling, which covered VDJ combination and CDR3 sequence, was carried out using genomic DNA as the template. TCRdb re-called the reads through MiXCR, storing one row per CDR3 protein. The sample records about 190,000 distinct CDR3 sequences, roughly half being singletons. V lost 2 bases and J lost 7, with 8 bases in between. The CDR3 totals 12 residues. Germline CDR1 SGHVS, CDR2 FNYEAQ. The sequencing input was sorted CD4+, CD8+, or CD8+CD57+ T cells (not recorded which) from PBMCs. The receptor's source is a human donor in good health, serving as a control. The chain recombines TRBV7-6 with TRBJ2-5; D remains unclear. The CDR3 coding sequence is TGTGCCAGCAGCTTACCGGTGGGGACCCAGTACTTC. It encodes CASSLPVGTQYF. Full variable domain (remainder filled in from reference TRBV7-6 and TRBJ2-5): GAGVSQSPRYKVTKRGQDVALRCDPISGHVSLYWYRQALGQGPEFLTYFNYEAQQDKSGLPNDRFSAERPEGSISTLTIQRTEQRDSAMYRCASSLPVGTQYFGPGTRLLVL.